This is a list of T cell receptor beta chains from one sample in a study of blood T cell repertoires in COVID-19. The repertoire was sequenced with immunoSEQ multiplex PCR; TCRdb's copy has only in-frame clones and lacks some. The repertoire has roughly 250,000 clones, about 88% of them found once; the top ten carry around 2.2%. Sequences were obtained from peripheral blood. The receptors come from a middle-aged woman who had recovered from COVID-19. Each CDR3 is given with its conserved first and last residue. D genes are given only for firm matches. Only some rows state a clone size, as once, few, many or a class for expanded clones.

>TRBV14|NA|TRBD1|TRBJ2-1
TGTGCCAGCAGCCAAGGCTGGGACAGAGTCAATGAGCAGTTCTTC
CASSQGWDRVNEQFF
>TRBV4-3|NA|NA|TRBJ2-7
TGCGCCAGCAGCCAAGATAGTAACAGGGCCTACGAGCAGTACTTC
CASSQDSNRAYEQYF
>TRBV19|many|NA|TRBJ1-5
TGTGCCAGTAGTCGATTTCGGGAGCCCCAGCATTTT
CASSRFREPQHF
>TRBV18|NA|NA|TRBJ2-5
TGTGCCAGCTCGCTCACAACGCAGGAGACCCAGTACTTC
CASSLTTQETQYF
>TRBV7-2|NA|TRBD1|TRBJ2-7
TGTGCCAGCAGCTGGGGACAGGGGACCTACGAGCAGTACTTC
CASSWGQGTYEQYF
>TRBV5-6|NA|NA|TRBJ2-7
TGTGCCAGCAGCTTGGGACTTCTAATCTCCGAGCAGTACTTC
CASSLGLLISEQYF
>TRBV11-2|NA|TRBD2|TRBJ2-5
TGTGCCAGCAGCTTTGGTGGCCGGGGGGGCGGTGAGACCCAGTACTTC
CASSFGGRGGGETQYF
>TRBV5-5|NA|TRBD1|TRBJ1-3
TGTGCCAGCCGGGACAGGGGGACTGGAGGCTCTGGAAACACCATATATTTT
CASRDRGTGGSGNTIYF
>TRBV5-1|NA|TRBD1|TRBJ2-7
TGCGCCAGCAAATCCGGGACAGTTAACGAGCAGTACTTC
CASKSGTVNEQYF
>TRBV27|NA|TRBD2|TRBJ2-1
TGTGCCAGCCGGACTAGCGGGAGACGCGAGCAGTTCTTC
CASRTSGRREQFF
>TRBV19|NA|TRBD2|TRBJ2-3
TGTGCCAGTAGTTCAGCCGGGACTAGCGGGAGGGCCAACACAGATACGCAGTATTTT
CASSSAGTSGRANTDTQYF
>TRBV2|NA|TRBD1|TRBJ1-3
TGTGCCAGCAAGGAGACAGGGACCCGAAACACCATATATTTT
CASKETGTRNTIYF
>TRBV4-2|once|TRBD2|TRBJ2-5
TGTGCCAGCAGCCAGCGAGCGGGGATTGAGACCCAGTACTTC
CASSQRAGIETQYF
>TRBV3-1/TRBV3-2|NA|TRBD1|TRBJ1-2
TGTGCCAGCAGCCAAAATCCCACAGGGGGCTATGGCTACACCTTC
CASSQNPTGGYGYTF
>TRBV24-1|NA|NA|TRBJ2-5
TGTGCCACCAGTGATTTCAGGGCAGGGGAGACCCAGTACTTC
CATSDFRAGETQYF
>TRBV6-5|NA|NA|TRBJ2-3
TGTGCCAGCAGTTACTCGGGAGCCCAGACCACAGATACGCAGTATTTT
CASSYSGAQTTDTQYF
>TRBV2|NA|NA|TRBJ2-2
TGTGCCAGCAGTGAAGACTTTACCAACACCGGGGAGCTGTTTTTT
CASSEDFTNTGELFF
>TRBV2|NA|TRBD1|TRBJ2-1
TGTGCCAGCAGCGTCGGACAGGGAACCTACAATGAGCAGTTCTTC
CASSVGQGTYNEQFF
>TRBV25-1|NA|NA|TRBJ2-7
TGTGCCAGCAGTCCCGGGATCTACGAGCAGTACTTC
CASSPGIYEQYF
>TRBV9|NA|TRBD1|TRBJ2-2
TGTGCCAGCAGCGCCTTCGAGGGACAGGCTTTTGGGGAGCTGTTTTTT
CASSAFEGQAFGELFF
>TRBV9|NA|NA|TRBJ2-7
TGTGCCAGCAGCGTAGAATGGGCGCCCTACGAGCAGTACTTC
CASSVEWAPYEQYF
>TRBV6-5|few|TRBD1|TRBJ1-2
TGTGCCAGCAGCGAGACAGGGCACTATGGCTACACCTTC
CASSETGHYGYTF
>TRBV27|NA|NA|TRBJ1-5
TGTGCCAGCAGTCGTTCGCAGGGTATGGGTCAGCCCCAGCATTTT
CASSRSQGMGQPQHF
>TRBV5-1|few|TRBD1|TRBJ2-7
TGCGCCAGCAGCTTGCCGGGAACAGGGGACTACGAGCAGTACTTC
CASSLPGTGDYEQYF
>TRBV28|once|TRBD1|TRBJ2-5
TGTGCCAGCAGTTTCGGGACAGGGTCGCAAGAGACCCAGTACTTC
CASSFGTGSQETQYF
>TRBV10-3|NA|NA|TRBJ1-5
TGTGCCATCAGTGAAGGAGGGCGGGGGCAGCCCCAGCATTTT
CAISEGGRGQPQHF
>TRBV19|NA|NA|TRBJ2-7
TGTGCCAGTTCATCCCGGGGATTCGGGATCTACGAGCAGTACTTC
CASSSRGFGIYEQYF
>TRBV4-3|NA|NA|TRBJ2-2
TGCGCCAGCAGCCAAGCTACAGGGTCTATCTCCGGGGAGCTGTTTTTT
CASSQATGSISGELFF
>TRBV18|once|NA|TRBJ2-1
TGTGCCAGCTCACCAGAATTGTTCCGAGGGAATGAGCAGTTCTTC
CASSPELFRGNEQFF
>TRBV7-3|NA|TRBD2|TRBJ2-1
TGTGCCAGCAGCTCCCGACTAGCGGTTTACAATGAGCAGTTCTTC
CASSSRLAVYNEQFF
>TRBV18|few|NA|TRBJ1-2
TGTGCCAGCTCACCCACGGAGGGAAGGGGCTACACCTTC
CASSPTEGRGYTF
>TRBV5-5|NA|TRBD1|TRBJ2-5
TGTGCCAGCAGCGTCCCCGTGACAGGGAAAGAGACCCAGTACTTC
CASSVPVTGKETQYF
>TRBV4-3|NA|TRBD1|TRBJ2-6
TGCGCCAGCAGCCAAGGTACAGGGGCGGTAGGGGCCAACGTCCTGACTTTC
CASSQGTGAVGANVLTF
>TRBV6-5|NA|NA|TRBJ1-5
TGTGCCAGCAGTTACCGGGGGGAACAGCCCCAGCATTTT
CASSYRGEQPQHF
>TRBV12-3/TRBV12-4|NA|NA|TRBJ1-5
TGTGCCAGCAGTTTCAACAACAATCAGCCCCAGCATTTT
CASSFNNNQPQHF
>TRBV19|NA|NA|TRBJ1-5
TGTGCCAGTAGTATAACGGGGGGCAGCAATCAGCCCCAGCATTTT
CASSITGGSNQPQHF
>TRBV14|NA|TRBD1|TRBJ1-5
TGTGCCAGCAGCCCGCCCCAAGACAGGGCCCATCAGCCCCAGCATTTT
CASSPPQDRAHQPQHF
>TRBV27|few|NA|TRBJ1-6
TGTGCCACCGCTCCGGGGAGCTCCTATAATTCACCCCTCCACTTT
CATAPGSSYNSPLHF
>TRBV7-9|NA|TRBD2|TRBJ2-7
TGTGCCAGCAGCTTTAGCGGGACGGGTGAGCAGTACTTC
CASSFSGTGEQYF
>TRBV6-1|NA|NA|TRBJ2-5
TGTGCCAGCAGTGAAAGGGGGATCTCGGAGACCCAGTACTTC
CASSERGISETQYF
>TRBV20-1|many|NA|TRBJ2-1
TGCAGTGCTAGTCTCACAGGGTTCGAAGGTCCCTACAATGAGCAGTTCTTC
CSASLTGFEGPYNEQFF
>TRBV24-1|once|TRBD1|TRBJ2-1
TGTGCCACCAGCGGGACAGCTAAATTCTACAATGAGCAGTTCTTC
CATSGTAKFYNEQFF
>TRBV7-6|NA|NA|TRBJ2-4
TGTGCCAGCAGCTTAGAGTCGGGTGCCAAAAACATTCAGTACTTC
CASSLESGAKNIQYF
>TRBV11-2|NA|NA|TRBJ1-2
TGTGCCAGCAGTCGGGACTGGGACTACACCTTC
CASSRDWDYTF
>TRBV27|NA|TRBD1|TRBJ1-1
TGTGCCAGCAGTTGGGACAGGGGCTCGAACACTGAAGCTTTCTTT
CASSWDRGSNTEAFF
>TRBV19|once|TRBD1|TRBJ1-5
TGTGCCAGTAGTAAGGACAGGGGGCGTTCTGTTAATCAGCCCCAGCATTTT
CASSKDRGRSVNQPQHF
>TRBV7-9|NA|TRBD1|TRBJ2-2
TGTGCCAGCAGCTCACAGGGGGCGGTTGGCACCGGGGAGCTGTTTTTT
CASSSQGAVGTGELFF
>TRBV4-2|NA|NA|TRBJ1-1
TGTGCCAGCAGCCAAGATCGACAGGCCAACACTGAAGCTTTCTTT
CASSQDRQANTEAFF
>TRBV11-2|NA|NA|TRBJ2-7
TGTGCCAGCAGCTTAGTTGCCGCCCAAGCCACGGGCTCCTACGAGCAGTACTTC
CASSLVAAQATGSYEQYF
>TRBV5-1|once|TRBD2|TRBJ2-1
TGCGCCAGCAGCTTGGTGGCGAGCGGGGGATTCAATGAGCAGTTCTTC
CASSLVASGGFNEQFF
>TRBV2|once|NA|TRBJ1-2
TGTGCCAGCAGTGAGTTTGCGTCAGGGGAAGGCTACACCTTC
CASSEFASGEGYTF
>TRBV5-1|once|NA|TRBJ2-7
TGCGCCAGCAGCCCGGGACTGGCTGAGCACGAGCAGTACTTC
CASSPGLAEHEQYF
>TRBV18|NA|TRBD2|TRBJ2-3
TGTGCCAGCTCACCTCGACTAGCGGGAGACACAGATACGCAGTATTTT
CASSPRLAGDTDTQYF
>TRBV21-1|NA|NA|TRBJ1-1
TGTGCCAGCAGCAAAGCGCTGAGGGGGATGGACACTGAAGCTTTCTTT
CASSKALRGMDTEAFF
>TRBV27|NA|TRBD1|TRBJ2-1
TGTGCCAGCAGAGAAACCGGGACAGGGACGTATGAGCAGTTCTTC
CASRETGTGTYEQFF